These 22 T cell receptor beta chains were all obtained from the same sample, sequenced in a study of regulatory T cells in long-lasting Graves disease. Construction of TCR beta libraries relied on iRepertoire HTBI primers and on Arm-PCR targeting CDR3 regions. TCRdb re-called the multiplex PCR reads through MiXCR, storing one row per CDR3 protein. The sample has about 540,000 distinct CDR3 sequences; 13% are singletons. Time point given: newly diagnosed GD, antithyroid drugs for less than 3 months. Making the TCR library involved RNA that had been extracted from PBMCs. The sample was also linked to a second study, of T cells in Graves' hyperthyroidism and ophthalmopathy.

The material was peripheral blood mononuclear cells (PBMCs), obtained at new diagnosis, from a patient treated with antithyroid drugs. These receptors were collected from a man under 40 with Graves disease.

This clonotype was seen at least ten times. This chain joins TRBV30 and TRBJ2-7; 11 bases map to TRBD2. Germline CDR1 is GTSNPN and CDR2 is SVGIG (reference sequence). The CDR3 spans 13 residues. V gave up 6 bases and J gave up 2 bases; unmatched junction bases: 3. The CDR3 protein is CACRSGRAYEQYF. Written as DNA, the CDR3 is TGTGCCTGTCGTAGCGGGAGGGCCTACGAGCAGTACTTC.

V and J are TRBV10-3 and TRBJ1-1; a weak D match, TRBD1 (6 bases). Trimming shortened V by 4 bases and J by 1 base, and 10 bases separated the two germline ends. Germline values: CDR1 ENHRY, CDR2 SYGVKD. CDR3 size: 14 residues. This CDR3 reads CAISVQGGNTEAFF. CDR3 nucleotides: TGTGCCATCAGTGTACAGGGCGGGAACACTGAAGCTTTCTTT.

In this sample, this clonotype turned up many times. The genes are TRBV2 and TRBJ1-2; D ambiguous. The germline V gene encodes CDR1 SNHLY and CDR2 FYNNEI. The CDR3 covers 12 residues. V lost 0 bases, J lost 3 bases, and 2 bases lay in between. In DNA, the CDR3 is TGTGCCAGCAGTGAAGCAGACTATGGCTACACCTTC. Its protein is CASSEADYGYTF.

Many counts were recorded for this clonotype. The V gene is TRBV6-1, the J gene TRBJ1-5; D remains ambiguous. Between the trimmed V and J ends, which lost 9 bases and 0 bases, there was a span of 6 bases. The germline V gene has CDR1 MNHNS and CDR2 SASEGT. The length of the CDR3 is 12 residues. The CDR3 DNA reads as TGTGCCAGGGTTAGTAGCAATCAGCCCCAGCATTTT. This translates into CARVSSNQPQHF.

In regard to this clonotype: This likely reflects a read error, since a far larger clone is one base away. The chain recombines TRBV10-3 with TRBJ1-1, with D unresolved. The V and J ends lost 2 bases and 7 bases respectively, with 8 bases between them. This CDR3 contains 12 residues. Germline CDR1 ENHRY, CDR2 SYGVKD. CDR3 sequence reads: CAISEGRDEAFF. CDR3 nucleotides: TGTGCCATCAGTGAGGGACGGGATGAAGCTTTCTTT.

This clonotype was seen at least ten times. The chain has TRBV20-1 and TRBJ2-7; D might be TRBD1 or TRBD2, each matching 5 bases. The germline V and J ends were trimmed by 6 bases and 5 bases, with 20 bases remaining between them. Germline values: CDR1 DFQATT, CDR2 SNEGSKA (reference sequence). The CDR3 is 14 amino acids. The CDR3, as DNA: TGCAGTGCGCATAATACCGGGACCCTCGACGAGCAGTACTTC. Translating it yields CSAHNTGTLDEQYF.

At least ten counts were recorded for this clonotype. CDR3 sequence: CASSLVPIVTNTEAFF. The CDR3 DNA reads as TGTGCCAGCAGTTTAGTCCCCATCGTGACAAACACTGAAGCTTTCTTT. The genes are TRBV12-3 or TRBV12-4 and TRBJ1-1; D not resolved. Between the trimmed V and J ends, which lost 1 base and 2 bases, there was a span of 14 bases. The CDR3 totals 16 residues.

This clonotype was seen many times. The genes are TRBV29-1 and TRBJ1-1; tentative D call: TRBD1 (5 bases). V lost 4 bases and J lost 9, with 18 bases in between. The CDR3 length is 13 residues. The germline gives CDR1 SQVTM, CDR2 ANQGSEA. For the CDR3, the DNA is TGCAGCGTTGGCGGCAGGGAGCGTGAGAAAGCTTTCTTT. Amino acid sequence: CSVGGREREKAFF.

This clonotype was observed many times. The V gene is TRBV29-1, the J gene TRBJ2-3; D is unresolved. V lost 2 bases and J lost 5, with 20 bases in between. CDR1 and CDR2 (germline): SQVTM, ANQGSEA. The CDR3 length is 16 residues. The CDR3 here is CSVEPARGPDQDTQYF. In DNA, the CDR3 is TGCAGCGTTGAACCCGCCCGCGGTCCAGATCAAGATACGCAGTATTTT.

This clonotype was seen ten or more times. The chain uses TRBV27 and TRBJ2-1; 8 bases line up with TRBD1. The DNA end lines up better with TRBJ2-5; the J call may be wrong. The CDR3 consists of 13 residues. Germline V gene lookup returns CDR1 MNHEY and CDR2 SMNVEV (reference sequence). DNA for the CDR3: TGTGCCAGCAGATCAGGGGGCCGAGAGACCCAGTACTTC. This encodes CASRSGGRETQYF.

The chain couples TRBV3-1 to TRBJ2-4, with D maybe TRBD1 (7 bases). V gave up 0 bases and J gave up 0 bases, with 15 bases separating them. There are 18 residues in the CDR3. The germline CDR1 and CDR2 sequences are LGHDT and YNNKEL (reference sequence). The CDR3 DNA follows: TGTGCCAGCAGCCAAGACGGAGGGGGCTCTATAGCCAAAAACATTCAGTACTTC. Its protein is CASSQDGGGSIAKNIQYF.

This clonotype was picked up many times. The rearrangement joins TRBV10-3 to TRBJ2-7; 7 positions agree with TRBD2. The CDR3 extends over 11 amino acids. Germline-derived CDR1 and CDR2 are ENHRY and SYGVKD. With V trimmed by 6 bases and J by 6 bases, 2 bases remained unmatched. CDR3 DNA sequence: TGTGCCATCAGCGGGGAGGGCGAGCAGTACTTC. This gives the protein CAISGEGEQYF.

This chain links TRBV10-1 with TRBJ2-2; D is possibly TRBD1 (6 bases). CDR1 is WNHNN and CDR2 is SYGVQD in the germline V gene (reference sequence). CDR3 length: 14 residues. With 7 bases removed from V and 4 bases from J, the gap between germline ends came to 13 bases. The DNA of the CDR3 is TGCGCCAGCAATACCGGGACAATCACCGGGGAGCTGTTTTTT. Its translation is CASNTGTITGELFF.

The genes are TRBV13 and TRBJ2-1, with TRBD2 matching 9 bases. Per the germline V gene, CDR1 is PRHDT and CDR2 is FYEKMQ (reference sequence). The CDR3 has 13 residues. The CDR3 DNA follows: TGTGCGAGCCGGACTAGCGTTCACAATGAGCAGTTCTTC. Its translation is CASRTSVHNEQFF.

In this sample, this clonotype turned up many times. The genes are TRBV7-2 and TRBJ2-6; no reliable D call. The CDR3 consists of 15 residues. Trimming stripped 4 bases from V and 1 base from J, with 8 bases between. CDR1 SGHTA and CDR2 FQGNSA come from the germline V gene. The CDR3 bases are TGTGCCAGCAGCTCAGCCTTATCTGGGGCCAACGTCCTGACTTTC. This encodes CASSSALSGANVLTF.

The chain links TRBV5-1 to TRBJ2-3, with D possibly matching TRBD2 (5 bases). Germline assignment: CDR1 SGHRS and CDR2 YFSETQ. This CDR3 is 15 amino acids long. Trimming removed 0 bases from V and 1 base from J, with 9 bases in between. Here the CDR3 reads CASSLGYGGTDTQYF. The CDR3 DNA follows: TGCGCCAGCAGCTTGGGCTACGGGGGCACAGATACGCAGTATTTT.

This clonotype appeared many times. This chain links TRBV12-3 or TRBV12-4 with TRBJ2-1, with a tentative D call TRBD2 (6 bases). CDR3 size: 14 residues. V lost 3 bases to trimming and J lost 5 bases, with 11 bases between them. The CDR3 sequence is CASSFSAGNNEQFF. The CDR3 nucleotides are TGTGCCAGCAGTTTTTCTGCGGGGAACAATGAGCAGTTCTTC.

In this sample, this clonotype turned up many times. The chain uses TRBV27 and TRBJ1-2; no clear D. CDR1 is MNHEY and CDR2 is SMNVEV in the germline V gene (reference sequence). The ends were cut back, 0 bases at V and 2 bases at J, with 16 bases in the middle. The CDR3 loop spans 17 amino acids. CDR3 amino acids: CASSLSPPPQLNYGYTF. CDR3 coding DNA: TGTGCCAGCAGTTTATCTCCCCCCCCCCAACTGAACTATGGCTACACCTTC.

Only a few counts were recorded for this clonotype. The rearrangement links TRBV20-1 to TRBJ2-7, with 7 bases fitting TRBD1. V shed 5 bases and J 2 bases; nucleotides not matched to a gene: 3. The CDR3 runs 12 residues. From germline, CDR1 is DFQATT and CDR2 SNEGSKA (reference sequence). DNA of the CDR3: TGCAGTGCTGTCCAGGGGGCCTACGAGCAGTACTTC. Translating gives CSAVQGAYEQYF.

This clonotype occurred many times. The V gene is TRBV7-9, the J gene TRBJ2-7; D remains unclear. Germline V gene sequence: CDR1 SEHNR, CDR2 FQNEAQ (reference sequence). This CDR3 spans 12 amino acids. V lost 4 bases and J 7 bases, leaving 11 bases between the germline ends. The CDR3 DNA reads TGTGCCAGCAGCTATGGTGACGGAGAGCAGTACTTC. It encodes CASSYGDGEQYF.

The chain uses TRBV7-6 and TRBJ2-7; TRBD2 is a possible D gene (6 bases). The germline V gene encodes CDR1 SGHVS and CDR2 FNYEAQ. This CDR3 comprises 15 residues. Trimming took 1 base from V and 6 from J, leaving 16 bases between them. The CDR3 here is CASSLGGAGGGEQYF. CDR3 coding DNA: TGTGCCAGCAGCTTAGGCGGGGCGGGCGGCGGCGAGCAGTACTTC.

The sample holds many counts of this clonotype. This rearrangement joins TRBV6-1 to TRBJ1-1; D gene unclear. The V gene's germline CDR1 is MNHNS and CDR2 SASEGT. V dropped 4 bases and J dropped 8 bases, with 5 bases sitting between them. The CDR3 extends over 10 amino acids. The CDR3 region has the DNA TGTGCCAGCAGTGTGGGGGAAGCTTTCTTT. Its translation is CASSVGEAFF.